This entry lists 30 T cell receptor beta chains sequenced from one sample in a study of identical twins. TCRdb re-derived calls from the 5' RACE reads in MiXCR, one entry per CDR3 protein. The table shows some 500,000 distinct CDR3 sequences, with less than 25% occurring only once. The same specimen was also included in a second study, on T cells expressing NK-cell markers.

The sequenced material came from CD4+ T cells sorted from blood. All receptors come from a woman under 30 in good health.

The rearrangement links TRBV20-1 to TRBJ2-5; D gene ambiguous. With 5 bases removed from V and 4 bases from J, the gap between germline ends came to 11 bases. The CDR3 loop spans 12 amino acids. In germline, CDR1 is DFQATT, CDR2 SNEGSKA (reference sequence). The CDR3: CSAQETRETQYF. The CDR3 DNA sequence: TGCAGTGCTCAGGAGACCCGAGAGACCCAGTACTTC.

CDR3 sequence reads: CASSPGGAPAKNIQYF. The CDR3 bases are TGTGCCAGCAGTCCAGGGGGGGCCCCGGCCAAAAACATTCAGTACTTC. The J gene is TRBJ2-4, the V gene TRBV27; perhaps D is TRBD1 or TRBD2 (7 bases each). The CDR3 spans 16 residues. V lost 5 bases, J lost 1 base, and 15 bases lay in between. CDR1 and CDR2 (germline): MNHEY, SMNVEV (reference sequence).

This clonotype was counted only a few times. The chain recombines TRBV7-9 with TRBJ1-2; TRBD1 is a possible D gene (5 bases). Trimming took 5 bases from V and 4 from J, leaving 14 bases between them. CDR1 SEHNR and CDR2 FQNEAQ come from the germline V gene (reference sequence). The CDR3 sequence is 14 residues long. The CDR3 sequence: CASSPLGLSYGYTF. Here the CDR3 DNA reads TGTGCCAGCAGCCCACTGGGGCTTTCCTATGGCTACACCTTC.

This rearrangement joins TRBV3-1 to TRBJ2-6, with 9 bases aligning to TRBD1. The CDR3 has 19 amino acids. V lost 4 bases and J lost 0; bases outside the gene matches: 10. CDR1 is LGHDT and CDR2 is YNNKEL in the germline V gene (reference sequence). CDR3 residues: CASSRLRDRVPSGANVLTF. The CDR3, as DNA: TGTGCCAGCAGCCGCCTCCGGGACAGGGTCCCCTCTGGGGCCAACGTCCTGACTTTC.

In this sample, this clonotype turned up many times. The chain joins TRBV12-3 or TRBV12-4 to TRBJ2-7; 10 bases match TRBD1. The trim removed 5 bases at V and 5 bases at J, leaving 3 bases unmatched. This CDR3 is 13 amino acids long. CDR3 in DNA: TGTGCCAGCAGTCCAGGGACAGGGGACGAGCAGTACTTC. Its protein product is CASSPGTGDEQYF.

This chain links TRBV7-2 with TRBJ1-1; no clear D. This CDR3 has 14 amino acids. Trimming removed 3 bases at V and 2 bases at J, with 10 bases between. CDR1 and CDR2 (germline): SGHTA, FQGNSA. CDR3: CASSLARTNTEAFF. As DNA, the CDR3 is TGTGCCAGCAGCTTGGCGAGGACCAACACTGAAGCTTTCTTT.

The chain joins TRBV7-2 to TRBJ2-7, with D uncertain. The CDR3 spans 16 residues. With 4 bases removed from V and 3 bases from J, the gap between germline ends came to 19 bases. Germline CDR1 SGHTA, CDR2 FQGNSA. The CDR3 sequence: CASSSRTHSLYYEQYF. CDR3 coding DNA: TGTGCCAGCAGCTCCCGGACCCACTCTCTGTACTACGAGCAGTACTTC.

The sample holds a few counts of this clonotype. V usage is TRBV5-1 and J usage is TRBJ1-1, with TRBD1 identical over 7 bases. V was clipped by 3 bases and J by 3 bases; unmatched bases: 11. Germline V gives CDR1 SGHRS, CDR2 YFSETQ. The CDR3 length is 16 residues. DNA of the CDR3: TGCGCCAGCAGCTCACAGGGGAGTTCTGCTGACACTGAAGCTTTCTTT. Protein sequence: CASSSQGSSADTEAFF.

This clonotype was seen ten or more times. The gene calls are TRBV20-1 and TRBJ1-2; 8 bases match TRBD1. Germline V CDR1 and CDR2: DFQATT, SNEGSKA (reference sequence). The CDR3 length is 12 residues. CDR3 sequence (DNA): TGCAGCGCATCCGGGACAGGCTATGGCTACACCTTC. The encoded protein is CSASGTGYGYTF.

This clonotype was detected only a few times. The V call is TRBV29-1, the J call TRBJ1-2; D gene uncertain. Trimming left V 0 bases short and J 5 bases short, with 10 bases between. Germline assignment: CDR1 SQVTM and CDR2 ANQGSEA. The CDR3 is made up of 13 amino acids. The CDR3 here is CSVEDDGLYGYTF. Here the CDR3 DNA reads TGCAGCGTTGAAGATGACGGACTTTATGGCTACACCTTC.

This clonotype was counted only a few times. The V gene is TRBV12-3 or TRBV12-4, the J gene TRBJ1-3; D gene ambiguous. The CDR3 loop spans 15 amino acids. V was shortened by 3 bases and J by 0 bases, with 9 bases between the two germline ends. CDR3 sequence: CASSFADNSGNTIYF. CDR3 nucleotides: TGTGCCAGCAGTTTCGCCGACAACTCTGGAAACACCATATATTTT.

V gene TRBV29-1 combines with J gene TRBJ2-2; D perhaps matches TRBD2 (5 bases). V gave up 4 bases and J gave up 3 bases, with 15 bases separating them. The CDR3 is made up of 15 amino acids. Germline CDR1 is SQVTM and CDR2 is ANQGSEA. The CDR3 DNA is TGCAGCGTTGGAAGAGGAGGAGGATACACCGGGGAGCTGTTTTTT. Residues: CSVGRGGGYTGELFF.

This chain connects TRBV7-2 to TRBJ2-2; D possibly corresponds to TRBD2 (7 bases). V lost 6 bases and J 5 bases, leaving 16 bases between the germline ends. The germline CDR1 and CDR2 sequences are SGHTA and FQGNSA. CDR3 size: 15 residues. The CDR3 loop is CASRRGAEVTGELFF. The CDR3 DNA sequence: TGTGCCAGCAGACGGGGGGCCGAGGTGACCGGGGAGCTGTTTTTT.

V gene TRBV20-1 combines with J gene TRBJ2-1; D possibly corresponds to TRBD2 (6 bases). This CDR3 is built from 14 residues. Germline lookup yields CDR1 DFQATT and CDR2 SNEGSKA (reference sequence). The V gene lost 6 bases and the J gene lost 4 bases, with 16 bases spanning the gap. The CDR3 loop reads CSAGTRLVYNEQFF. DNA for the CDR3: TGCAGTGCGGGGACTCGCCTCGTATACAATGAGCAGTTCTTC.

This clonotype was observed many times. The V gene is TRBV29-1, the J gene TRBJ2-5; D might be TRBD1 (5 bases). The CDR3 extends over 14 amino acids. The germline V gene encodes CDR1 SQVTM and CDR2 ANQGSEA. Trimming pared 1 base from V and 4 bases from J, leaving 13 bases between. CDR3 in DNA: TGCAGCGTTGAAGCGATCAGGGTGGGAGAGACCCAGTACTTC. Its protein is CSVEAIRVGETQYF.

This clonotype has ten or more counts. The V call is TRBV20-1, the J call TRBJ2-1; 9 bases align to TRBD1. J lost 3 bases, V lost 5 bases, and 2 bases had no gene match. Germline V gene lookup returns CDR1 DFQATT and CDR2 SNEGSKA (reference sequence). The length of the CDR3 is 13 residues. The CDR3 is CSAETGGYNEQFF. Written as DNA, the CDR3 is TGCAGTGCTGAGACAGGGGGCTACAATGAGCAGTTCTTC.

The rearrangement joins TRBV20-1 to TRBJ2-3; 11 bases match TRBD2. The germline gives CDR1 DFQATT, CDR2 SNEGSKA (reference sequence). V gave up 1 base and J gave up 3 bases; unmatched junction bases: 3. CDR3 size: 15 residues. The CDR3, as DNA: TGCAGTGCTAGAGCGACTAGCGGGACTACAGATACGCAGTATTTT. It encodes CSARATSGTTDTQYF.

In its sample, this clonotype was seen a few times. The rearrangement links TRBV3-1 to TRBJ2-3; no clear D gene. CDR1 and CDR2 from the germline V gene are LGHDT and YNNKEL (reference sequence). With 2 bases removed from V and 8 bases from J, the gap between germline ends came to 11 bases. The length of the CDR3 is 13 residues. Written as DNA, the CDR3 is TGTGCCAGCAGCCAAAGTACGAGAGGTACGCAGTATTTT. This encodes CASSQSTRGTQYF.

In its sample, this clonotype was seen a few times. This chain links TRBV27 with TRBJ2-2; TRBD1 might be the D (6 bases). Germline-derived CDR1 and CDR2 are MNHEY and SMNVEV (reference sequence). V lost 5 bases and J 0 bases, leaving 10 bases between the germline ends. The CDR3 is 15 amino acids. The chain's CDR3 is CASSDRLPNTGELFF. The DNA for the CDR3 is TGTGCCAGCAGTGACAGGTTACCGAACACCGGGGAGCTGTTTTTT.

The rearrangement uses TRBV27 and TRBJ2-3; 7 bases are shared with TRBD2. CDR3 length equals 13 residues. V lost 5 bases and J lost 8; bases outside the gene matches: 7. The germline V gene encodes CDR1 MNHEY and CDR2 SMNVEV (reference sequence). The CDR3 bases are TGTGCCAGCAGTGGTGGAACGGGAGGTACGCAGTATTTT. It encodes CASSGGTGGTQYF.

This clonotype was detected a few times. The V and J genes are TRBV7-2 and TRBJ2-7; the D is unclear. The CDR3 has 14 residues. Trimming cost V 2 bases and J 2 bases, with 10 bases left between them. Germline-derived CDR1 and CDR2 are SGHTA and FQGNSA. The CDR3 bases are TGTGCCAGCAGCTTAACCCCGTTTACCTACGAGCAGTACTTC. Protein sequence: CASSLTPFTYEQYF. The entire variable domain, with the rest obtained from reference TRBV7-2 and TRBJ2-7, is as follows: GAGVSQSPSNKVTEKGKDVELRCDPISGHTALYWYRQSLGQGLEFLIYFQGNSAPDKSGLPSDRFSAERTGGSVSTLTIQRTQQEDSAVYLCASSLTPFTYEQYFGPGTRLTVT.

This clonotype occurred a few times. This chain joins TRBV29-1 and TRBJ2-1; 13 bases align to TRBD2. J was trimmed by 1 base and V by 4 bases; bases with no gene match: 7. This CDR3 has 17 amino acids. Germline values: CDR1 SQVTM, CDR2 ANQGSEA. CDR3 coding DNA: TGCAGCGTTGGGGGGACTAGCGGGACCTCATCCTACAATGAGCAGTTCTTC. This gives the protein CSVGGTSGTSSYNEQFF.

This chain connects TRBV12-3 or TRBV12-4 to TRBJ2-3, with TRBD1 matching over 11 bases. The CDR3 consists of 15 residues. V gave up 6 bases and J gave up 6 bases; unmatched junction bases: 8. CDR3 DNA: TGTGCCAGCAGATCCCGGGACAGGGGGACCGATACGCAGTATTTT. This codes for CASRSRDRGTDTQYF.

J is TRBJ2-3 and V is TRBV7-3; D gene unclear. V was clipped by 5 bases and J by 4 bases, with 10 bases between them. The CDR3 is 13 amino acids. Germline lookup yields CDR1 SGHTA and CDR2 FQGTGA. The CDR3 DNA reads TGTGCCAGCAGCCGCGGAGTGTCAGATACGCAGTATTTT. This translates into CASSRGVSDTQYF. The full variable domain, with the rest looked up from reference TRBV7-3 and TRBJ2-3, is GAGVSQTPSNKVTEKGKYVELRCDPISGHTALYWYRQSLGQGPEFLIYFQGTGAADDSGLPNDRFFAVRPEGSVSTLKIQRTERGDSAVYLCASSRGVSDTQYFGPGTRLTVL.

The rearrangement uses TRBV3-1 and TRBJ1-2; D may be TRBD1 (5 bases). V lost 4 bases and J 4 bases, leaving 16 bases between the germline ends. Germline assignment: CDR1 LGHDT and CDR2 YNNKEL (reference sequence). The CDR3 length is 15 residues. This CDR3 is CASSRRGGEGYGYTF. In nucleotides, the CDR3 is TGTGCCAGCAGCCGCCGGGGCGGGGAAGGCTATGGCTACACCTTC.

The chain links TRBV27 to TRBJ1-1; D not certain. V lost 2 bases and J lost 5, with 9 bases in between. This CDR3 contains 13 residues. Looked up from germline, CDR1 is MNHEY and CDR2 is SMNVEV (reference sequence). This CDR3 reads CASSLKRVTEAFF. CDR3 DNA: TGTGCCAGCAGTTTAAAACGGGTAACTGAAGCTTTCTTT.

This clonotype showed up just a few times. The chain has TRBV7-8 and TRBJ2-1; D gene ambiguous. V gave up 7 bases and J gave up 3 bases, with 10 bases separating them. Germline-derived CDR1 and CDR2 are SGHVS and FQNEAQ. The CDR3 length is 13 residues. CDR3 DNA: TGTGCCAGCACCCGCGGCTACTACAATGAGCAGTTCTTC. Its protein product is CASTRGYYNEQFF.

The chain recombines TRBV7-6 with TRBJ2-3; 7 nucleotides agree with TRBD2. Per the germline V gene, CDR1 is SGHVS and CDR2 is FNYEAQ. The CDR3 sequence is 13 residues long. With 5 bases clipped from V and 14 bases from J, the junction kept 13 bases outside the gene matches. The chain's CDR3 is CASSPGRVLSWYF. CDR3 coding DNA: TGTGCCAGCAGCCCGGGGAGGGTTTTAAGTTGGTATTTT.

The chain joins TRBV4-3 to TRBJ2-3, with TRBD2 matching over 12 bases. Germline assignment: CDR1 LGHNA and CDR2 YSLEER. V lost 8 bases, J lost 4 bases, and 7 bases stayed unmatched. The CDR3 runs to 15 residues. The DNA of the CDR3 is TGCGCCAGCGCGACTAGCGGGAGTGTCTCAGATACGCAGTATTTT. Translated: CASATSGSVSDTQYF.

This clonotype appeared a few times. The V and J genes are TRBV20-1 and TRBJ2-5, with a tentative D call TRBD2 (5 bases). V lost 5 bases, J lost 5 bases, and 12 bases lay in between. This CDR3 comprises 12 residues. CDR1 is DFQATT and CDR2 is SNEGSKA in the germline V gene (reference sequence). The CDR3 protein is CSAQTSGETQYF. The CDR3 nucleotides read TGCAGTGCTCAAACTAGTGGGGAGACCCAGTACTTC.